One and the same sample provided the 21 T cell receptor beta chains below, sequenced in a study of technical replicates of blood from a handful of donors. Sequencing used immunoSEQ multiplex PCR; TCRdb keeps in-frame clones, though not all of them. This table holds about 73,000 clones, 90% found once. What was sequenced was PBMCs. All receptors come from a human donor in good health. Some clones in this sample may be carry-over from other donors' samples.

This clone is medium-sized by share. V usage is TRBV5-4 and J usage is TRBJ2-4, with a tentative D call TRBD2 (5 bases). V was clipped by 4 bases and J by 0 bases, with 8 bases between them. The germline CDR1 and CDR2 sequences are SGHNT and YYREEE (reference sequence). The CDR3 contains 14 residues. CDR3 sequence reads: CASSEGLAKNIQYF. DNA of the CDR3: TGTGCCAGCAGCGAAGGACTAGCCAAAAACATTCAGTACTTC.

The chain joins TRBV20-1 to TRBJ2-1, with no clear D. CDR1 is DFQATT, CDR2 SNEGSKA, per germline (reference sequence). Deletions cut 3 bases from V and 6 bases from J, with 6 bases between. The CDR3 length is 11 residues. This chain's CDR3 is CSASLFNEQFF. The CDR3 coding sequence is TGCAGTGCTAGCTTGTTCAATGAGCAGTTCTTC.

The chain combines TRBV14 with TRBJ2-1; maybe TRBD1 (6 bases). V shed 2 bases and J shed 11 bases, with 13 bases lying between them. CDR1 is SGHDN, CDR2 FVKESK, per germline. CDR3 size: 13 residues. DNA of the CDR3: TGTGCCAGCAGCCAATCCCGAAGGGACAAGCAGTTCTTC. Its protein is CASSQSRRDKQFF.

The chain is built from TRBV9 and TRBJ2-7; maybe TRBD2 (6 bases). CDR3 length: 13 amino acids. CDR1 and CDR2 (germline): SGDLS, YYNGEE. Trimming shortened V by 3 bases and J by 2 bases, and 9 bases separated the two germline ends. CDR3 nucleotides: TGTGCCAGCAGCGCCGGGGGAACCTACGAGCAGTACTTC. Its protein is CASSAGGTYEQYF.

The V gene is TRBV30, the J gene TRBJ2-1, with 14 bases fitting TRBD2. The trim removed 3 bases at V and 1 base at J, leaving 8 bases unmatched. The CDR3 runs 18 residues. The germline CDR1 and CDR2 sequences are GTSNPN and SVGIG (reference sequence). For the CDR3, the DNA is TGTGCCTGGAGATCCGGGACTAGCGGGAGTGGGTCCTACAATGAGCAGTTCTTC. Its translation is CAWRSGTSGSGSYNEQFF.

The chain has TRBV5-6 and TRBJ2-5; TRBD1 might be the D (6 bases). Germline V gene sequence: CDR1 SGHDT, CDR2 YYEEEE. CDR3 length: 15 amino acids. V was clipped by 4 bases and J by 4 bases, with 17 bases between them. The CDR3 coding sequence is TGTGCCAGCAGCCTCCGACAGGAAGGATCAGAGACCCAGTACTTC. This translates into CASSLRQEGSETQYF.

The chain recombines TRBV27 with TRBJ2-7, with D possibly being TRBD1 (5 bases). V lost 6 bases and J lost 6, with 9 bases in between. The CDR3 is 11 amino acids. Germline CDR1 is MNHEY and CDR2 is SMNVEV (reference sequence). The CDR3 is CASSPGREQYF. The CDR3 nucleotides read TGTGCCAGCAGCCCAGGGCGCGAGCAGTACTTC.

This rearrangement joins TRBV5-6 to TRBJ2-2; 8 positions match TRBD1. With V trimmed by 2 bases and J by 1 base, 1 base remained unmatched. This CDR3 contains 15 residues. Germline CDR1 SGHDT, CDR2 YYEEEE. CDR3 loop: CASSFGTGNTGELFF. Here the CDR3 DNA reads TGTGCCAGCAGCTTCGGGACAGGGAACACCGGGGAGCTGTTTTTT.

The chain combines TRBV12-5 with TRBJ1-2; TRBD1 aligns across 7 bases. With V trimmed by 0 bases and J by 12 bases, 10 bases remained unmatched. This CDR3 is built from 14 residues. Germline CDR1 is LGHNT and CDR2 is FRNRAP. The DNA of the CDR3 is TGTGCTAGTGGTTTGGTACTAGGGGCAGGGGGACACACCTTC. It encodes CASGLVLGAGGHTF.

The chain employs TRBV5-1 and TRBJ1-4, with 7 nucleotides matching TRBD1. J gave up 7 bases and V 8 bases, and 11 bases lay outside the gene matches. Germline V gene sequence: CDR1 SGHRS, CDR2 YFSETQ. This CDR3 region has 14 residues. CDR3 DNA sequence: TGCGCCAGTAATACAGGGACAGTACGTGAAAAACTGTTTTTT. Translated, it gives CASNTGTVREKLFF.

The chain has TRBV6-1 and TRBJ2-1, with TRBD2 matching 9 bases. The V gene's germline CDR1 is MNHNS and CDR2 SASEGT. V was clipped by 3 bases and J by 4 bases; unmatched bases: 1. This CDR3 is built from 14 residues. The CDR3 coding sequence is TGTGCCAGCAGTGAGCTAGCGGGGTACAATGAGCAGTTCTTC. Translation: CASSELAGYNEQFF.

The J gene is TRBJ1-5, the V gene TRBV7-2, with D possibly TRBD1 on 6 matching bases. This CDR3 contains 14 residues. Trimming cost V 3 bases and J 3 bases, with 9 bases left between them. CDR1 is SGHTA, CDR2 FQGNSA, per germline. CDR3 bases: TGTGCCAGCAGCTTTGACAGGCCCAATCAGCCCCAGCATTTT. Amino acid sequence: CASSFDRPNQPQHF.

V usage is TRBV29-1 and J usage is TRBJ2-1; TRBD2 matches at 7 bases. V lost 1 base to trimming and J lost 6 bases; unmatched junction nucleotides: 9. Per the germline V gene, CDR1 is SQVTM and CDR2 is ANQGSEA. This CDR3 has 15 residues. The CDR3 spells CSVEARGGPFNEQFF. For the CDR3, the DNA is TGCAGCGTTGAAGCCCGGGGAGGGCCCTTCAATGAGCAGTTCTTC.

The chain joins TRBV15 to TRBJ2-5, with a possible D match to TRBD1 (6 bases). This CDR3 has 16 residues. Trimming shortened V by 0 bases and J by 5 bases, and 16 bases separated the two germline ends. Germline V gene sequence: CDR1 LNHNV, CDR2 YYDKDF (reference sequence). The CDR3, as DNA: TGTGCCACCAGCAGAGATCGAGGGCAGGGGCGGGAGACCCAGTACTTC. Translation gives CATSRDRGQGRETQYF.

This sequence joins TRBV4-2 and TRBJ1-4; the D is unclear. The CDR3 contains 13 residues. Germline V lookup: CDR1 LGHNA, CDR2 YNFKEQ. Trimming took off 1 base at V and 8 bases at J, with 8 bases between the two ends. The CDR3 sequence: CASSQGRGEKLFF. CDR3 nucleotides: TGTGCCAGCAGCCAAGGGCGGGGAGAAAAACTGTTTTTT.

The chain couples TRBV5-1 to TRBJ2-2; 14 bases fit TRBD2. Unmatched junction bases numbered 9, after V lost 4 bases and J lost 7 bases. This CDR3 has 17 residues. Germline loops: CDR1 SGHRS, CDR2 YFSETQ. CDR3 residues: CASSPSTSGGASGELFF. For the CDR3, the DNA is TGCGCCAGCAGCCCATCGACTAGCGGGGGGGCAAGCGGGGAGCTGTTTTTT.

The chain employs TRBV7-3 and TRBJ2-7; 7 positions match TRBD2. V dropped 5 bases and J dropped 9; count of bases not matched to a gene: 13. The germline CDR1 and CDR2 sequences are SGHTA and FQGTGA. The CDR3 consists of 14 residues. CDR3 nucleotides: TGTGCCAGCAGCCCACGGGACTACCGAGAAGGGCAGTACTTC. Residues: CASSPRDYREGQYF. The whole variable domain, remainder taken from reference TRBV7-3 and TRBJ2-7, is GAGVSQTPSNKVTEKGKYVELRCDPISGHTALYWYRQSLGQGPEFLIYFQGTGAADDSGLPNDRFFAVRPEGSVSTLKIQRTERGDSAVYLCASSPRDYREGQYFGPGTRLTVT.

The chain has TRBV30 and TRBJ2-7; D gene unclear. V dropped 2 bases and J dropped 2 bases, with 4 bases sitting between them. Germline CDR1 is GTSNPN and CDR2 is SVGIG (reference sequence). There are 11 residues in the CDR3. The CDR3 DNA sequence: TGTGCCTGGAGTTTAGCCTACGAGCAGTACTTC. Amino acids: CAWSLAYEQYF.

The rearrangement joins TRBV27 to TRBJ2-5, with TRBD1 matching 7 bases. V lost 5 bases, J lost 7 bases, and 22 bases stayed unmatched. This CDR3 comprises 18 residues. Germline CDR1 reads MNHEY; CDR2 reads SMNVEV (reference sequence). In DNA form, the CDR3 reads TGTGCCAGCAGTCCCTTCCCCGGGACAGTACACAGGTCGGGGACCCAGTACTTC. Amino acids: CASSPFPGTVHRSGTQYF.

The rearrangement joins TRBV4-1 to TRBJ1-6; D gene ambiguous. CDR1 MGHRA and CDR2 YSYEKL come from the germline V gene. This CDR3 contains 14 residues. V was pared by 4 bases and J by 9 bases, with 13 bases between. The chain's CDR3 is CASSLSLGGSPLHF. In nucleotides, the CDR3 is TGCGCCAGCAGCCTTTCCCTAGGAGGTTCACCCCTCCACTTT.

This sequence joins TRBV6-1 and TRBJ2-3, with a tentative D call TRBD1 (6 bases). The CDR3 spans 15 residues. Per germline, CDR1 MNHNS and CDR2 SASEGT. The V and J ends lost 4 bases and 0 bases respectively, with 11 bases between them. The CDR3 DNA reads as TGTGCCAGCAGTGGTGTGGGACACAGCACAGATACGCAGTATTTT. Its translation: CASSGVGHSTDTQYF.